This T cell receptor (beta chain) comes out of a study of blood T cell repertoires in COVID-19. For the study at large: Acute and convalescent COVID-19 specimens originated in the United States, Italy and Spain.

The Seattle patients joined while their infection was active and were tracked longitudinally afterward. TCRdb keeps only in-frame clones here, not all; method: immunoSEQ multiplex PCR. The top ten clones hold about 2% of a sample with about 97,000 clones, just over 85% of them seen once. Trimming pared 8 bases from V and 0 bases from J, leaving 15 bases between. Germline loops: CDR1 SGHAT, CDR2 FQDESV (reference sequence). The CDR3 covers 15 residues. Sequenced material: peripheral blood. This sequence joins TRBV11-1 and TRBJ2-3; D is unclear. This TCR was sampled from a man aged 50 to 60 with COVID-19, enrolled during active disease. The CDR3 DNA is TGTGCCAGCCGTCGGGTAGCCTTAAGCACAGATACGCAGTATTTT. Protein: CASRRVALSTDTQYF.